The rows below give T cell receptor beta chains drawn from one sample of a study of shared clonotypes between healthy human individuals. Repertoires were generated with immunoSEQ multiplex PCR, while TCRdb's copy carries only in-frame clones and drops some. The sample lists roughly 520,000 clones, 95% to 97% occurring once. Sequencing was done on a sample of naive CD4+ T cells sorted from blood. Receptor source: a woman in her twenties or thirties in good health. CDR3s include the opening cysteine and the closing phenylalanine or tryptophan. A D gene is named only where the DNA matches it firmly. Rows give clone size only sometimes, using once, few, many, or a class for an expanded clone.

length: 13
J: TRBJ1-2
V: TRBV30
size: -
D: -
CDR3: CAWSDWTVSGYTF
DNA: TGTGCCTGGAGTGACTGGACAGTTTCTGGCTACACCTTC

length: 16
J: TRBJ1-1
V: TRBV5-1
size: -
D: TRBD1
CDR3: CASSLGAGGDPTEAFF
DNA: TGCGCCAGCAGCTTGGGGGCAGGGGGCGATCCCACTGAAGCTTTCTTT

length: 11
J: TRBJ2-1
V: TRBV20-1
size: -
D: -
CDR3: CSASESRRPFF
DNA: TGCAGTGCTAGTGAATCCCGGCGCCCGTTCTTC

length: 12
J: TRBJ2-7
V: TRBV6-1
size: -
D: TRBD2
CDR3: CASSVLAGEQYF
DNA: TGTGCCAGCAGTGTCCTAGCGGGGGAGCAGTACTTC

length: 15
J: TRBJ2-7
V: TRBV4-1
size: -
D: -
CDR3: CASSQGWTAHYEQYF
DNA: TGCGCCAGCAGCCAAGGGTGGACAGCCCATTACGAGCAGTACTTC

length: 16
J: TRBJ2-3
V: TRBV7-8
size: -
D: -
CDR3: CASSRRTGENTDTQYF
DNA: TGTGCCAGCAGCAGACGGACGGGCGAGAACACAGATACGCAGTATTTT

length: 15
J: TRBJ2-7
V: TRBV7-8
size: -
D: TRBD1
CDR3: CASSLPGTEAYEQYF
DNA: TGTGCCAGCAGCTTACCCGGGACAGAAGCCTACGAGCAGTACTTC

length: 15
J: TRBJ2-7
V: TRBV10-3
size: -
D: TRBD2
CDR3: CAISGREGFRNEQYF
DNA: TGTGCCATCAGTGGGCGGGAGGGGTTTCGCAACGAGCAGTACTTC

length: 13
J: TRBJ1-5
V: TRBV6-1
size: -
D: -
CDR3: CASSEELGQPQHF
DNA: TGTGCCAGCAGTGAAGAATTGGGTCAGCCCCAGCATTTT

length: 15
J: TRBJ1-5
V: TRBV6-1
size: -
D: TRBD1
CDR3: CASSEANRGPQPQHF
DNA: TGTGCCAGCAGTGAAGCCAACAGGGGGCCTCAGCCCCAGCATTTT

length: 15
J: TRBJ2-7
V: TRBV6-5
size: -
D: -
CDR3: CASQSRGNAAYEQYF
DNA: TGTGCCAGCCAATCAAGGGGAAACGCCGCCTACGAGCAGTACTTC

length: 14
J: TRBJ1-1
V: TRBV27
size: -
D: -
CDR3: CASRSGLLNTEAFF
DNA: TGTGCCAGCAGGTCAGGACTATTGAACACTGAAGCTTTCTTT

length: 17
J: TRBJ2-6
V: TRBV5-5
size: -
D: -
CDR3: CASSENLVPSGANVLTF
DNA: TGTGCCAGCAGCGAAAACCTTGTTCCCTCTGGGGCCAACGTCCTGACTTTC

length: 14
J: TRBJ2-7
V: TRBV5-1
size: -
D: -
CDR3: CASSFGGGIYEQYF
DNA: TGCGCCAGCAGCTTCGGAGGGGGTATCTACGAGCAGTACTTC

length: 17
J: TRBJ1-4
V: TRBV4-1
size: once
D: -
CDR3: CASSQGGLGTNDEKLFF
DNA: TGCGCCAGCAGCCAAGGTGGGTTGGGGACCAACGATGAAAAACTGTTTTTT

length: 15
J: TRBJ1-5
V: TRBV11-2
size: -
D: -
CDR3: CASSLVPDSNQPQHF
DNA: TGTGCCAGCAGCTTAGTGCCGGATAGCAATCAGCCCCAGCATTTT

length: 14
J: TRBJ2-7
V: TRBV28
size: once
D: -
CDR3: CASSLGGADYEQYF
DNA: TGTGCCAGCAGTTTAGGTGGGGCCGACTACGAGCAGTACTTC

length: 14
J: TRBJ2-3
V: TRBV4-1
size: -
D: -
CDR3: CASSQVPHTDTQYF
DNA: TGCGCCAGCAGCCAAGTGCCCCACACAGATACGCAGTATTTT

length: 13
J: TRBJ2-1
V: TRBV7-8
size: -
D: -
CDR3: CASSLGLIPFMFF
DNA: TGTGCCAGCAGTTTAGGACTGATCCCGTTTATGTTCTTC

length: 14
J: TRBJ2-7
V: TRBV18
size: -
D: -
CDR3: CASSEQDRSYEQYF
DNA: TGTGCCAGCTCAGAGCAGGACCGCTCCTACGAGCAGTACTTC

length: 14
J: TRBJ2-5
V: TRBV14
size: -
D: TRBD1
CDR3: CASSHPTGGGTQYF
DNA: TGTGCCAGCAGCCACCCGACAGGGGGCGGGACCCAGTACTTC

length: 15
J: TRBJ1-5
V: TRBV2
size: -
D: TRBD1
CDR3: CASSLDRGLYQPQHF
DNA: TGTGCCAGCAGCCTAGACAGGGGATTGTATCAGCCCCAGCATTTT

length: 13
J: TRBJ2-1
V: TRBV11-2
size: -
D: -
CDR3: CASKGRRYNEQFF
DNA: TGTGCCAGCAAAGGACGACGATACAATGAGCAGTTCTTC

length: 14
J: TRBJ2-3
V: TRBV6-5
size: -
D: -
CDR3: CASSYQGSTDTQYF
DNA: TGTGCCAGCAGTTACCAGGGAAGCACAGATACGCAGTATTTT

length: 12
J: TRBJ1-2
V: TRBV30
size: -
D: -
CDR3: CAWSTGPYGYTF
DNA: TGTGCCTGGAGTACAGGGCCCTATGGCTACACCTTC

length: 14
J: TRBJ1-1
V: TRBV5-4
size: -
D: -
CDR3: CASSGDLGDTEAFF
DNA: TGTGCCAGCAGCGGGGACTTGGGGGACACTGAAGCTTTCTTT

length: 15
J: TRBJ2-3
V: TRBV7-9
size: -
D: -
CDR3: CASSLLSGGADTQYF
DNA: TGTGCCAGCAGCTTACTTAGTGGGGGTGCAGATACGCAGTATTTT

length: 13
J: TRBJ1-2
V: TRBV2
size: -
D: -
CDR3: CASSEGPPGGYTF
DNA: TGTGCCAGCAGTGAAGGACCCCCCGGTGGCTACACCTTC

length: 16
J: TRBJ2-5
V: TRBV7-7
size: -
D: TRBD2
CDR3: CASSLGTSGTQETQYF
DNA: TGTGCCAGCAGCCTCGGGACTAGCGGGACCCAGGAGACCCAGTACTTC

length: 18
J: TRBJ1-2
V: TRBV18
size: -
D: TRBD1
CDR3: CASSPPGTGVLGSYGYTF
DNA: TGTGCCAGCTCACCACCGGGGACAGGGGTACTCGGTAGCTATGGCTACACCTTC

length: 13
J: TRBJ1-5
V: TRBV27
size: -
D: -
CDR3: CASSLGVRQPQHF
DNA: TGTGCCAGCAGTTTAGGGGTGCGGCAGCCCCAGCATTTT

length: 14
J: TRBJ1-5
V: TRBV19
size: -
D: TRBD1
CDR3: CASSTRGPNQPQHF
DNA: TGTGCCAGTAGTACGAGGGGGCCCAATCAGCCCCAGCATTTT

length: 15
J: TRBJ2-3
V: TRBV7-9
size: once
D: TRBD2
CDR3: CASSFSGLAWDTQYF
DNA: TGTGCCAGCAGTTTCTCCGGACTAGCATGGGATACGCAGTATTTT

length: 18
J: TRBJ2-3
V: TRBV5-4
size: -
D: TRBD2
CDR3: CASSLVGRSGSPTDTQYF
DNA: TGTGCCAGCAGCTTGGTCGGCAGGAGCGGGAGCCCGACAGATACGCAGTATTTT

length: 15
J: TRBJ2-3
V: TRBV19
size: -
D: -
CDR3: CASNHPTGSTDTQYF
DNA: TGTGCCAGTAATCACCCGACAGGCAGCACAGATACGCAGTATTTT

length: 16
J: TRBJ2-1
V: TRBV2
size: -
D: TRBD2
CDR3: CASSGLAGGPIDEQFF
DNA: TGTGCCAGCAGTGGACTAGCGGGAGGGCCCATAGATGAGCAGTTCTTC

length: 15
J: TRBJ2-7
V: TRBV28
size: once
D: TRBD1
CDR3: CASSPADRDSHEQYF
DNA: TGTGCCAGCAGTCCCGCGGACAGGGACTCTCACGAGCAGTACTTC

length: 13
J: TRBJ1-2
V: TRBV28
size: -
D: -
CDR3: CASSLRTAYGYTF
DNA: TGTGCCAGCAGTTTAAGGACAGCTTATGGCTACACCTTC

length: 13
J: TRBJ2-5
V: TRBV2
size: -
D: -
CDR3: CASRQQVQETQYF
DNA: TGTGCCAGCAGACAACAGGTCCAAGAGACCCAGTACTTC

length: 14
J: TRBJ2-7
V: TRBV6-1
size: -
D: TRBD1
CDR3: CASRLGQDFYEQYF
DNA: TGTGCCAGCAGATTGGGACAGGACTTCTACGAGCAGTACTTC

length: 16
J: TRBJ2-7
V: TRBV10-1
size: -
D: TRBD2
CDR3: CARTGLAGGSSYEQYF
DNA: TGCGCCAGGACGGGGCTAGCGGGAGGATCCTCCTACGAGCAGTACTTC

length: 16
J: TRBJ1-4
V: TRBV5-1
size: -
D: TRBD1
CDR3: CASSRRDRTYNEKLFF
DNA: TGCGCCAGCAGCCGGAGGGACAGGACTTATAATGAAAAACTGTTTTTT

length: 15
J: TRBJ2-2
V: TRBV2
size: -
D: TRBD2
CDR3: CASSPKRGNTGELFF
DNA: TGTGCCAGCAGCCCCAAGCGGGGGAACACCGGGGAGCTGTTTTTT

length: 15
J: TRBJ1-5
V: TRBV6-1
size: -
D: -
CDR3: CASSMGGGNNQPQHF
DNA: TGTGCCAGCAGTATGGGCGGAGGGAACAATCAGCCCCAGCATTTT

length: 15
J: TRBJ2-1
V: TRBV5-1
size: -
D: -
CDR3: CASSFRQGTYNEQFF
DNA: TGCGCCAGCAGCTTCCGGCAGGGCACCTACAATGAGCAGTTCTTC

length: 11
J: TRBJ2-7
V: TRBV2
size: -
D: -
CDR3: CASMTEYEQYF
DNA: TGTGCCAGCATGACGGAATACGAGCAGTACTTC

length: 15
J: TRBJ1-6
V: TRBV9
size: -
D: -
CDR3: CASSVDQIVDSPLHF
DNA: TGTGCCAGCAGCGTAGACCAAATTGTGGATTCACCCCTCCACTTT

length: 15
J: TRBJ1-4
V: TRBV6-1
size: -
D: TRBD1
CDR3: CASSGQGASNEKLFF
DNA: TGTGCCAGCAGTGGACAGGGGGCGTCTAATGAAAAACTGTTTTTT

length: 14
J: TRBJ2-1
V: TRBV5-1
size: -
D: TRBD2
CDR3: CASSFSELAGGGFF
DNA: TGCGCCAGCAGCTTCTCGGAACTAGCGGGAGGGGGATTCTTC